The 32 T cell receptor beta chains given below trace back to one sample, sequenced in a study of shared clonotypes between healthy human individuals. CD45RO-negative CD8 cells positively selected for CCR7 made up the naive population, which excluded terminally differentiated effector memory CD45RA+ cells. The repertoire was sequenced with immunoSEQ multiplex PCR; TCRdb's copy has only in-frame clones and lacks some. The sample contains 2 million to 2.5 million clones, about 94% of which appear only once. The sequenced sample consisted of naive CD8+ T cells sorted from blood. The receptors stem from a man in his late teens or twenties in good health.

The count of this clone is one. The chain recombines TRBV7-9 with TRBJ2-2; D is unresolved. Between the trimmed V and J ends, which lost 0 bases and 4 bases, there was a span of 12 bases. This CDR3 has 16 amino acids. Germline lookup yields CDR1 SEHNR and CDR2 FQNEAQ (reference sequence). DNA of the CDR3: TGTGCCAGCAGCTTAGCGCTTGAACGAACCACCGGGGAGCTGTTTTTT. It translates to CASSLALERTTGELFF.

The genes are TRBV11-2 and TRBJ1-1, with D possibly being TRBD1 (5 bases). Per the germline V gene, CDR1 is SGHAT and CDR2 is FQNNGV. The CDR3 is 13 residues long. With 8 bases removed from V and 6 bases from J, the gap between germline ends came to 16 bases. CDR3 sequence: CASQPWGASEAFF. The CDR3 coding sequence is TGTGCCAGCCAACCCTGGGGCGCCTCTGAAGCTTTCTTT.

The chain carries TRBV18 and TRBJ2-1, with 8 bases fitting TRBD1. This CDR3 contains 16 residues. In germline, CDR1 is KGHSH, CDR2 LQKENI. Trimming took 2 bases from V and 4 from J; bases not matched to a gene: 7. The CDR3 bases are TGTGCCAGCTCACCAAGACCGGGACAGGATTACAATGAGCAGTTCTTC. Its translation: CASSPRPGQDYNEQFF. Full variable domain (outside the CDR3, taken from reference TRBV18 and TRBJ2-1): NAGVMQNPRHLVRRRGQEARLRCSPMKGHSHVYWYRQLPEEGLKFMVYLQKENIIDESGMPKERFSAEFPKEGPSILRIQQVVRGDSAAYFCASSPRPGQDYNEQFFGPGTRLTVL.

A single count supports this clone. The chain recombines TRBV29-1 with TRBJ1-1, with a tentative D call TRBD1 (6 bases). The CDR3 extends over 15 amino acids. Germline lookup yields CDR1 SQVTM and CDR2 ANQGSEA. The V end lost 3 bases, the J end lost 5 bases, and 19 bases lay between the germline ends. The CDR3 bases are TGCAGCGTTGATGATAGGGGGGCAGGTCTGACTGAAGCTTTCTTT. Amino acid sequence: CSVDDRGAGLTEAFF.

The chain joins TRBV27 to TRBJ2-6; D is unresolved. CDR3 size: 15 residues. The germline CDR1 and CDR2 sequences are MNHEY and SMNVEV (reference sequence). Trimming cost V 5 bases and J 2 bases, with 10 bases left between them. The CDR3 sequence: CASSDQQTGANVLTF. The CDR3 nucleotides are TGTGCCAGCAGTGATCAACAGACTGGGGCCAACGTCCTGACTTTC.

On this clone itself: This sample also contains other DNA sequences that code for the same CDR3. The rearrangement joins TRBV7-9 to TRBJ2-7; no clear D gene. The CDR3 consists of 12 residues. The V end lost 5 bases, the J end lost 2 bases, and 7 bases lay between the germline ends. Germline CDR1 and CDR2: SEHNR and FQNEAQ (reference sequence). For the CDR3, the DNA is TGTGCCAGCAGCCAAGGACCCTACGAGCAGTACTTC. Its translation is CASSQGPYEQYF.

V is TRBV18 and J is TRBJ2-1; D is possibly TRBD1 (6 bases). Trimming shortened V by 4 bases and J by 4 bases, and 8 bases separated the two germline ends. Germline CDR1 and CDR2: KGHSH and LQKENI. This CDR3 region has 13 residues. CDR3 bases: TGTGCCAGCTCACGTACAGGGTACAATGAGCAGTTCTTC. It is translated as CASSRTGYNEQFF. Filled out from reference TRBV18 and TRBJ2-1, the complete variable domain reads NAGVMQNPRHLVRRRGQEARLRCSPMKGHSHVYWYRQLPEEGLKFMVYLQKENIIDESGMPKERFSAEFPKEGPSILRIQQVVRGDSAAYFCASSRTGYNEQFFGPGTRLTVL.

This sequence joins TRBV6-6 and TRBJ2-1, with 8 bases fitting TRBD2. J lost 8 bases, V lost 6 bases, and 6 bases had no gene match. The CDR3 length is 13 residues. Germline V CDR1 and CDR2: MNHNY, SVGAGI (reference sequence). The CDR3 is CASSIAGFDEQFF. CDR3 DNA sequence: TGTGCCAGCAGCATAGCGGGATTCGATGAGCAGTTCTTC.

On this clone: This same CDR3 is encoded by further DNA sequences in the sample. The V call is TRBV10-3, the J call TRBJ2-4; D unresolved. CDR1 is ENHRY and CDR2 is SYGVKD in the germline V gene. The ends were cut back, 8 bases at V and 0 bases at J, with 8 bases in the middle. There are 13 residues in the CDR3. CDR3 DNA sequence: TGTGCCATCTCTCCAGTAGCCAAAAACATTCAGTACTTC. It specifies CAISPVAKNIQYF.

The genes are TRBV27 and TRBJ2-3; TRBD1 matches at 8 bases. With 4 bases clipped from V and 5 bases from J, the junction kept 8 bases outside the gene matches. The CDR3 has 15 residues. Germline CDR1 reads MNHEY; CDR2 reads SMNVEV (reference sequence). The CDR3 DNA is TGTGCCAGCAGTTATACAGGGGGTCGAGGAGATACGCAGTATTTT. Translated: CASSYTGGRGDTQYF.

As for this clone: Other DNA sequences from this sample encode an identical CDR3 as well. The CDR3 loop reads CASSLTGSYNEQFF. CDR3 in DNA: TGCGCCAGCAGCTTGACTGGTTCCTACAATGAGCAGTTCTTC. The chain is built from TRBV5-1 and TRBJ2-1; D ambiguous. The CDR3 covers 14 residues. V gave up 1 base and J gave up 1 base, with 6 bases separating them. In germline, CDR1 is SGHRS, CDR2 YFSETQ.

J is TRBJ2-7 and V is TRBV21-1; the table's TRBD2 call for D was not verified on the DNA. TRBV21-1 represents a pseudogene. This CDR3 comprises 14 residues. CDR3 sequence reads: CANRREGDHGEQYF. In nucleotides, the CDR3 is TGTGCCAACAGGAGGGAGGGGGACCATGGCGAGCAGTACTTC.

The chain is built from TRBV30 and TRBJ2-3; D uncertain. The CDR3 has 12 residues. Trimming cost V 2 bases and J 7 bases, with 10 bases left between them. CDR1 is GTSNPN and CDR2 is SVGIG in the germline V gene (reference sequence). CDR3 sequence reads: CAWSPYSNTQYF. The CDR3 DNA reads TGTGCCTGGAGTCCGTACAGTAATACGCAGTATTTT. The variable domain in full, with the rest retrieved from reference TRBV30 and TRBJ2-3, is SQTIHQWPATLVQPVGSPLSLECTVEGTSNPNLYWYRQAAGRGLQLLFYSVGIGQISSEVPQNLSASRPQDRQFILSSKKLLLSDSGFYLCAWSPYSNTQYFGPGTRLTVL.

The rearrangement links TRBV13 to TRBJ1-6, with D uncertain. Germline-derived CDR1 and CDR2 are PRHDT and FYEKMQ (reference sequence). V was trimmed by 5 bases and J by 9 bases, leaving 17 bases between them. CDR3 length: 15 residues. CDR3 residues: CASSALITGSSPLHF. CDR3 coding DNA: TGTGCCAGCAGCGCCCTAATAACGGGGAGTTCACCCCTCCACTTT.

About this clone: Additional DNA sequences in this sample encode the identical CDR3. Here the CDR3 reads CASSLGGRTYEQYF. CDR3 coding DNA: TGTGCCAGCAGTTTAGGAGGCAGGACCTACGAGCAGTACTTC. This chain connects TRBV27 to TRBJ2-7; maybe TRBD2 (5 bases). The CDR3 runs to 14 residues. The germline V gene has CDR1 MNHEY and CDR2 SMNVEV (reference sequence). Between the trimmed V and J ends, which lost 2 bases and 2 bases, there was a span of 10 bases.

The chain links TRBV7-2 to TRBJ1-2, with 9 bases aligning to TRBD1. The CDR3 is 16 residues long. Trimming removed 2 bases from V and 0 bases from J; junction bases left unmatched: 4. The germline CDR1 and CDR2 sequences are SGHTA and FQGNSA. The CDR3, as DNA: TGTGCCAGCAGCTTAATACAGGGGGCGCCTAACTATGGCTACACCTTC. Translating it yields CASSLIQGAPNYGYTF.

The CDR3 loop reads CASSLPQRGTGVDGYTF. In DNA, the CDR3 is TGTGCCAGCAGCTTGCCTCAACGCGGGACAGGGGTTGATGGCTACACCTTC. The chain recombines TRBV5-4 with TRBJ1-2, with TRBD1 matching 10 bases. The ends lost 1 base at V and 6 bases at J; junction bases unmatched: 12. The CDR3 extends over 17 amino acids. Germline V gene lookup returns CDR1 SGHNT and CDR2 YYREEE (reference sequence).

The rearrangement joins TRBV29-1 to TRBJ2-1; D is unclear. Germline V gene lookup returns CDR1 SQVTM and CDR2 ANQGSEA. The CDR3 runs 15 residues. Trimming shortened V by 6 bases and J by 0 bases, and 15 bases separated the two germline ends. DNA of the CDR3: TGCAGCGTAGAATCGGGTACCGACTCCTACAATGAGCAGTTCTTC. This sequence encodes CSVESGTDSYNEQFF.

The CDR3 DNA is TGTGCCAGCAGCATAGGGCAGTCTAGCACAGATACGCAGTATTTT. Translating gives CASSIGQSSTDTQYF. V is TRBV7-2 and J is TRBJ2-3; no clear D gene. The germline V gene has CDR1 SGHTA and CDR2 FQGNSA. Deletions cut 5 bases from V and 0 bases from J, with 12 bases between. The CDR3 has 15 amino acids.

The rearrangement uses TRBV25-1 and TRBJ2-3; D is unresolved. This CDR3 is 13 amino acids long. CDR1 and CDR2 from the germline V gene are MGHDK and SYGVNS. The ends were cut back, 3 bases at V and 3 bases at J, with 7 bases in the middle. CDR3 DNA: TGTGCCAGCAGTGAGGCAGCAACAGATACGCAGTATTTT. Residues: CASSEAATDTQYF.

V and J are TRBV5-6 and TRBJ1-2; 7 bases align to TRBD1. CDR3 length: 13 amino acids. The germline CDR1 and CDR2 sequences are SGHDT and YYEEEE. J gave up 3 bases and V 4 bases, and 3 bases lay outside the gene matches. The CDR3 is CASSAQGYYGYTF. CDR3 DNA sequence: TGTGCCAGCAGCGCACAGGGGTACTATGGCTACACCTTC. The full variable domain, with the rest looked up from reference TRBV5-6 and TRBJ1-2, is DAGVTQSPTHLIKTRGQQVTLRCSPKSGHDTVSWYQQALGQGPQFIFQYYEEEERQRGNFPDRFSGHQFPNYSSELNVNALLLGDSALYLCASSAQGYYGYTFGSGTRLTVV.

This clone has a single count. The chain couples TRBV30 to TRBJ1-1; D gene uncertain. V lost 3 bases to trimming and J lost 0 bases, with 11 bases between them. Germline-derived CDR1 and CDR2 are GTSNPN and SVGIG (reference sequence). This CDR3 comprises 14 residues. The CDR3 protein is CAWSGDSLNTEAFF. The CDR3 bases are TGTGCCTGGAGCGGGGATTCCCTGAACACTGAAGCTTTCTTT.

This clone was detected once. CDR3 nucleotides: TGCGCCAGCAGCCAAAACAGGGTAAGCGAGCAGTACTTC. It codes for CASSQNRVSEQYF. The V gene is TRBV4-1, the J gene TRBJ2-5, with D possibly being TRBD1 (6 bases). The end of the DNA fits TRBJ2-7 better, so the J call may be wrong. Germline V gives CDR1 MGHRA, CDR2 YSYEKL. The CDR3 is 13 residues long.

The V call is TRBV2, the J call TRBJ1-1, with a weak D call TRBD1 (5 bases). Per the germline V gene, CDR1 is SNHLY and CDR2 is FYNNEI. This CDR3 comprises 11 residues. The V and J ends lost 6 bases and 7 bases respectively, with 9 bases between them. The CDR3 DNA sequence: TGTGCCAGCAGCGGGGCTGGTGAAGCTTTCTTT. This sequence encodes CASSGAGEAFF.

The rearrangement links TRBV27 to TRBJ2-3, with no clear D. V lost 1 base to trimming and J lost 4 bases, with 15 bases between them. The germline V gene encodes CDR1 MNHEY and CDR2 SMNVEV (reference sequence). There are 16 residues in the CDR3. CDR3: CASSLLGTATSDTQYF. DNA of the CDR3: TGTGCCAGCAGTTTATTGGGAACCGCTACTTCAGATACGCAGTATTTT.

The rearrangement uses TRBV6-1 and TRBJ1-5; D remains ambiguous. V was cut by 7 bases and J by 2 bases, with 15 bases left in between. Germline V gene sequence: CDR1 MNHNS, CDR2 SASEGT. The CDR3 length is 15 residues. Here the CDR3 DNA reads TGTGCCAGCACTTCACTCCGGATCGGCAATCAGCCCCAGCATTTT. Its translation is CASTSLRIGNQPQHF.

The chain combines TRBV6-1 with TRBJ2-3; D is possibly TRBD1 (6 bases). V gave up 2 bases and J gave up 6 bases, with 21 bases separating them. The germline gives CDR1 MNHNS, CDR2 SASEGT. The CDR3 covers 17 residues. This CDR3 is CASSELNSQGQSDTQYF. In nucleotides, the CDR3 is TGTGCCAGCAGTGAATTAAATTCCCAGGGGCAGTCGGATACGCAGTATTTT.

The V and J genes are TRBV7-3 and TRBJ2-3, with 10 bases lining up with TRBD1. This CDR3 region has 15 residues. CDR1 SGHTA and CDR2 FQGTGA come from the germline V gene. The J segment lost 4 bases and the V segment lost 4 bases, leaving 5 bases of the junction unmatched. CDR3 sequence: CASSSTGGISDTQYF. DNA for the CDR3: TGTGCCAGCAGCTCGACAGGGGGCATTTCAGATACGCAGTATTTT.

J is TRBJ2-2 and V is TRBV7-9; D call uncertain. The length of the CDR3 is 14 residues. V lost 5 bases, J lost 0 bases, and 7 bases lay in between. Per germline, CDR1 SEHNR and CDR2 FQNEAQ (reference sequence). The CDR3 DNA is TGTGCCAGCAGCACAGATGCGAACACCGGGGAGCTGTTTTTT. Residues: CASSTDANTGELFF.

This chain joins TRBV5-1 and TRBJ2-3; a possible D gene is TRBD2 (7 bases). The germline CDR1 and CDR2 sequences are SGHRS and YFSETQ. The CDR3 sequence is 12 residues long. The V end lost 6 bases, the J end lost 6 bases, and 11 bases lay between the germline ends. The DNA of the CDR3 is TGCGCCAGCACGACGGGGGGCGATACGCAGTATTTT. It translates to CASTTGGDTQYF.

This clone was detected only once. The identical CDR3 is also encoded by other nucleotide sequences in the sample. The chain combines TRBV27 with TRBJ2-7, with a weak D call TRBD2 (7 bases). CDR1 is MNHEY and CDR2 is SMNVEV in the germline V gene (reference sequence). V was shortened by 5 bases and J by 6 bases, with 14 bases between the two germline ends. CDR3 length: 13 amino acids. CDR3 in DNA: TGTGCCAGCAGTCTAGGGGGAGGGTCCGAGCAGTACTTC. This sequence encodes CASSLGGGSEQYF.

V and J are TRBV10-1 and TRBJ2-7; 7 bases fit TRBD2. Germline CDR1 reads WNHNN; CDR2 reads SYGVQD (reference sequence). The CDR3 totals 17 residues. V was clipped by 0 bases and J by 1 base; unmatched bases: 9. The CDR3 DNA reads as TGCGCCAGCAGTGAGTCTCGTCAAGCGGGGCCATCCTACGAGCAGTACTTC. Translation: CASSESRQAGPSYEQYF.